A selection of T cell receptor beta chains follows, all from one sample in a study of T cells after yellow fever vaccination. In TCRdb, the 5' RACE reads were re-called with MiXCR into one record per CDR3 protein. The profile shows approximately 450,000 distinct CDR3 sequences, 18% of them singletons. The sequencing used PBMCs, collected before the yellow fever booster vaccination. The receptors were gathered from a man between 18 and 29 years old who received the YFV17D yellow fever vaccine. Each CDR3 is given with its conserved first and last residue. D genes are given only for firm matches. Clone size is shown for a subset of rows, as once, few, many or a class of expanded clone.

TRBJ1-4 13 few TRBV29-1 . TGCAGCGTTGGAGGGGCGCAAAATGAAAAACTGTTTTTT CSVGGAQNEKLFF
TRBJ2-5 15 . TRBV20-1 TRBD1 TGCAGTTCGGGACAGGGTGTCGGGATAGCAGAGACCCAGTACTTC CSSGQGVGIAETQYF
TRBJ2-4 12 . TRBV29-1 . TGCAGCGTTGAGATGGAGTCGGGGATTCAGTACTTC CSVEMESGIQYF
TRBJ2-3 16 . TRBV5-1 TRBD2 TGCGCCAGCATCTTGGCACTAGCGGGGGACACAGATACGCAGTATTTT CASILALAGDTDTQYF
TRBJ2-1 13 . TRBV4-3 . TGCGCCAGCAGCCCGACAGCACACAATGAGCAGTTCTTC CASSPTAHNEQFF
TRBJ2-2 17 few TRBV5-5 . TGTGCCAGCAGCTTGCCGATCTTAGGGTGGCTAACCGGGGAGCTGTTTTTT CASSLPILGWLTGELFF
TRBJ2-1 17 once TRBV4-3 TRBD2 TGCGCCAGCAGCCAAGATCCTAGCGGGGGGGATTGGAATGAGCAGTTCTTC CASSQDPSGGDWNEQFF
TRBJ1-2 16 once TRBV27 . TGTGCCAGCGCATTCGGCGGGCTCGGGGATAACTATGGCTACACCTTC CASAFGGLGDNYGYTF
TRBJ2-3 15 few TRBV9 . TGTGCCAGCAGCGTAGGGCAGGGGCTGACAGATACGCAGTATTTT CASSVGQGLTDTQYF
TRBJ2-3 14 . TRBV30 . TGTGCCTGGAGCTTACAGGGTCTTTTAGATACGCAGTATTTT CAWSLQGLLDTQYF
TRBJ1-3 17 many TRBV12-3/TRBV12-4 TRBD1 TGTGCCAGCAGTACCGGACAGGGCCCGTACGCTGGAAACACCATATATTTT CASSTGQGPYAGNTIYF
TRBJ1-6 16 few TRBV18 . TGTGCCAGCTCACCCCTCCGGGACGGGGTTAATTCACCCCTCCACTTT CASSPLRDGVNSPLHF
TRBJ2-5 14 . TRBV9 TRBD1 TGTGCCAGCAGCGCGAGGACAGGGGCTGAGACCCAGTACTTC CASSARTGAETQYF
TRBJ2-3 11 . TRBV7-8 . TGTGCCAGCAGCACTAAATTAGTGCAGTATTTT CASSTKLVQYF
TRBJ1-1 15 few TRBV7-9 . TGTGCCAGCAGCGGTCCGGGCGTAGCGTCCACTGAAGCTTTCTTT CASSGPGVASTEAFF
TRBJ1-6 15 . TRBV28 . TGTGCCAGCGTGGTAGGCAGCTCCTATAATTCACCCCTCCACTTT CASVVGSSYNSPLHF
TRBJ1-1 14 . TRBV20-1 . TGCAGTGCTAGAGGTGACGGCCTGAGCACTGAAGCTTTCTTT CSARGDGLSTEAFF
TRBJ2-3 14 . TRBV29-1 TRBD2 TGCAGCGCCATAGCGGGGGCTAGCACAGATACGCAGTATTTT CSAIAGASTDTQYF
TRBJ2-1 14 few TRBV7-2 . TGTGCCAGCAGCTTGCCCCAGGATTACAATGAGCAGTTCTTC CASSLPQDYNEQFF
TRBJ1-1 15 few TRBV7-9 . TGTGCCAGCAGCTTCGAGGGGTTCATGAACACTGAAGCTTTCTTT CASSFEGFMNTEAFF
TRBJ2-1 12 . TRBV3-1 . TGTGCCAGCAGCCAAGGGGAGAATGAGCAGTTCTTC CASSQGENEQFF
TRBJ1-6 13 . TRBV27 . TGTGCCTGTACAGGAGGGCCCAATTCACCCCTCCACTTT CACTGGPNSPLHF
TRBJ2-7 15 few TRBV7-9 TRBD2 TGTGCCAGCTCCCCGGGCGGGGGGCCCGCCTACGAGCAGTACTTC CASSPGGGPAYEQYF
TRBJ1-4 13 few TRBV10-3 . TGTGCCATAAGACGGCAGGAGAATGAAAAACTGTTTTTT CAIRRQENEKLFF
TRBJ1-1 16 few TRBV7-9 . TGTGCCAGCAGCTTAAAAGGGCAGGGGATGAACACTGAAGCTTTCTTT CASSLKGQGMNTEAFF
TRBJ2-3 12 few TRBV5-1 TRBD1 TGCGCCAGCAGCCCTGGACAGGCGACGCAGTATTTT CASSPGQATQYF
TRBJ2-1 16 few TRBV29-1 . TGCAGCGTTGAAGTCTGGTACAGCAAAGCCTACAATGAGCAGTTCTTC CSVEVWYSKAYNEQFF
TRBJ2-2 16 few TRBV2 . TGTGCCAGCAGTGGGTCTCGGGGACTGAGCACCGGGGAGCTGTTTTTT CASSGSRGLSTGELFF
TRBJ2-3 16 . TRBV4-3 TRBD2 TGCGCCAGCAGCCGAGGGACTAGCGGGGGAGCAGATACGCAGTATTTT CASSRGTSGGADTQYF
TRBJ2-3 13 many TRBV20-1 . TGCAGTGCTACCGGGACCCCAGGGGATACGCAGTATTTT CSATGTPGDTQYF
TRBJ2-5 14 many TRBV29-1 . TGCAGCGTTGAAGATCTCCAGGGGTGGGAGACCCAGTACTTC CSVEDLQGWETQYF
TRBJ2-6 18 . TRBV7-8 TRBD1 TGTGCCAGCAGCTTAGACGGACAGGGGGTTTATGGGGCCAACGTCCTGACTTTC CASSLDGQGVYGANVLTF
TRBJ2-7 15 few TRBV5-5 . TGTGCCAGCAGCTTCTTAGCGACACTATCCTACGAGCAGTACTTC CASSFLATLSYEQYF
TRBJ1-6 11 . TRBV6-6 . TGTTGCTCGAGGCAGGGAAAAGTCCTCCACTTT CCSRQGKVLHF
TRBJ2-5 14 . TRBV9 . TGTGCCAGCAGCGCCCGGGACGGTGAAGAGACCCAGTACTTC CASSARDGEETQYF
TRBJ1-2 14 many TRBV11-2 TRBD1 TGTGCCAGCGCCAGGGGGCTCGAGGCCGATGGCTACACCTTC CASARGLEADGYTF
TRBJ2-7 15 . TRBV12-3/TRBV12-4 TRBD1 TGTGCCAGCAGTCTTGGACAGGGAACACCCTACGAGCAGTACTTC CASSLGQGTPYEQYF
TRBJ1-1 12 . TRBV10-3 TRBD1 TGTGCCATGTCAGGGGGGGGCACTGAAGCTTTCTTT CAMSGGGTEAFF
TRBJ2-5 15 . TRBV7-2 . TGTGCCAGCAGCTTATTACCGGGGGACCAAGAGACCCAGTACTTC CASSLLPGDQETQYF
TRBJ1-3 16 few TRBV5-1 . TGCGCCAGCAGCGTCGGCCTCGAGGGTTATGGAAACACCATATATTTT CASSVGLEGYGNTIYF
TRBJ2-1 12 few TRBV12-3/TRBV12-4 . TGTGCCAGCAGTTTCCGGTTCAATGAGCAGTTCTTC CASSFRFNEQFF
TRBJ1-5 14 . TRBV27 . TGTGCCAGCAGTTGGAGGGGCGGAGATCAGCCCCAGCATTTT CASSWRGGDQPQHF
TRBJ1-4 13 . TRBV29-1 TRBD1 TGCAGCGCCCTGGACAGGTTAGGGGAAAAACTGTTTTTT CSALDRLGEKLFF
TRBJ2-5 14 . TRBV27 . TGTGCCAGCAGTTTAAAAGGAGTGAGAGAGACCCAGTACTTC CASSLKGVRETQYF
TRBJ2-3 15 . TRBV9 . TGTGCCAGCAGCGTAGTTGCAGGGGATGGGGGTACGCAGTATTTT CASSVVAGDGGTQYF
TRBJ2-3 13 . TRBV25-1 . TGTGCCAGCAAAGGGGGTCTCACAGATACGCAGTATTTT CASKGGLTDTQYF
TRBJ1-1 13 . TRBV7-8 . TGTGCCAGCAGCGACGGAATGAACACTGAAGCTTTCTTT CASSDGMNTEAFF
TRBJ2-2 18 few TRBV21-1 . TGTGCCAGAAAACGACCCGGGACTAGCGGGGGTAACACCGGGGAGCTGTTTTTT CARKRPGTSGGNTGELFF
TRBJ2-3 15 few TRBV20-1 . TGCAGTGCCCAAGGCGCAGCCGGTGGTACAGATACGCAGTATTTT CSAQGAAGGTDTQYF
TRBJ2-5 14 few TRBV6-5 TRBD1 TGTGCCAGCAGAGGTCCGGGACAGGGAGAGACCCAGTACTTC CASRGPGQGETQYF
TRBJ2-7 15 . TRBV20-1 . TGCAGTGCTAGAGGGTCAGGGGTTGCGGCGCGCGAGCAGTACTTC CSARGSGVAAREQYF
TRBJ1-1 15 . TRBV6-5 . TGTGCCAGCACCGGAACCTCCTTGGGCGGGGATGAAGCTTTCTTT CASTGTSLGGDEAFF
TRBJ2-5 16 . TRBV7-8 TRBD1 TGTGCCAGCAGCCACCCCCGGGACAGAGCCCAAGAGACCCAGTACTTC CASSHPRDRAQETQYF
TRBJ2-5 15 . TRBV7-2 TRBD2 TGTGCCAGCAGCTTTAGCGGGTCTTTCCAAGAGACCCAGTACTTC CASSFSGSFQETQYF